What follows describes a single TCR beta chain. Its antigen is unknown. Per-base qualities were not stored, and no clone one base away is much larger. V is shortened by 5 bases, J by 4 bases, and the region joining them spans 12 bases. The cysteine opens and the phenylalanine closes a CDR3 of 14 amino acids. Only the CDR3 region is kept as DNA, spanning 42 bases read in frame from base 1. Sequences LNHDA (CDR1) and SQIVND (CDR2) are obtained from the germline V gene (reference sequence). The cohort comprised some 700 healthy bone marrow donors. Cohort members were all nominally healthy when sampled, although unrecorded immune exposures were likely present. The donor was CMV seropositive and belonged to the group of about 290 seropositive cohort members. A peripheral blood sample was provided by each donor, and peripheral blood mononuclear cells were used for TCR beta sequencing. The Qiagen DNeasy Blood Extraction Kit was used to extract genomic DNA from the blood cell samples.

Library preparation was by the immunoSEQ multiplex PCR assay. The multiplex PCR relied on a mix of 60 forward primers for TCR Vbeta segments and 13 reverse primers for TCR Jbeta segments. Amplification of the CDR3 region of rearranged TCR beta genes was performed with a multiplex PCR assay on genomic DNA. Amplified TCR beta libraries were sequenced as 87-base-pair reads on the Illumina HiSeq System. Turning to the authors' computational methods: A later analysis tallied around 82 million unique TCR beta chains across the 600 to 700 repertoires, and some 12 million of those chains were shared by two or more donors. To remove PCR and sequencing errors, raw reads were error-corrected and collapsed into unique sequences using a nearest-neighbor algorithm that merged closely related sequences. To assign V, D and J gene segments, CDR3 sequences were aligned to IMGT reference sequences. For a sequence to be retained, a match of at least six nucleotides was required to both a V gene segment and a J gene segment. A rearrangement counted as productive if the CDR3 had no stop codons and remained in frame with V and J, and every other rearrangement counted as non-productive. Following IMGT convention, CDR3 was defined as the stretch from the second conserved V-encoded cysteine up to the conserved J-encoded phenylalanine. Sequences without an unambiguous match to a single V gene segment were excluded from the earlier analysis of approximately 560 of the donors. An earlier analysis of 587 of the donors called V segments functional above 56.7% productive rearrangements and segregating when the between-donor standard deviation exceeded 5%. To diagnose cytomegalovirus status from the catalog of TCR beta chain sequences, a statistical classification framework was built. In a later analysis, V and J genes were assigned by comparing TCR nucleotide sequences against IMGT/GENE-DB human TR gene sequences. Using the TCRdist pipeline, a later analysis assigned CDR3 sequences along with most-parsimonious VDJ recombination scenarios. In a later analysis, each TCR beta chain was defined by its CDR3 amino acid sequence together with its V-gene family, and reads lacking a unique V-gene family were excluded. In a later analysis, approximately 640 highly shared, low-generation-probability nucleotide sequences were removed to address suspected cross-contamination and a sequencing artifact. A later analysis calculated a clonal expansion index for each public chain from normalized within-repertoire ranks of inferred template counts. In a later analysis, generation probabilities were computed using a VDJ recombination model fitted to out-of-frame rearrangements, and the results were checked against IGoR. Hypergeometric tests were used in a later analysis to score TCR-TCR, TCR-HLA and TCR-CMV co-occurrence, with a repertoire-size bias correction applied to the TCR pairs. To estimate false discovery rates, a later analysis permuted the HLA or CMV assignments 20 times. In a later analysis, co-occurring TCRs were grouped using DBSCAN, and TCRdist sequence similarity was added for clustering within HLA-allele-positive subsets. For co-occurrence clustering, repertoires with fewer than 30,000 or more than 120,000 public chains were excluded, along with four or five repertoires with anomalous nucleotide sharing. The source is immuneACCESS, and TCRdb retained only in-frame sequences with V and J called. Part of the clones is not carried over; for the studies checked, unresolved V genes explain less than half of this, and the remainder is unexplained. The V and J calls and clone size come from that table; D and trimming were worked out from the DNA. The sample records more than 95,000 clones, roughly 70% of which are singletons. The ten largest account for 4% of the sample.

This sample is drawn from a study of cytomegalovirus exposure and HLA in healthy donors (dated by TCRdb to the late 2010s). With respect to the entire study: An earlier analysis of roughly 610 of the donors reported 276 Gb of sequence data and 117 million unique TCR beta sequences obtained from about 200 million T cells. The study used immunosequencing to profile the T cell repertoires of approximately 630 subjects and linked those repertoires to cytomegalovirus serostatus. The study aimed to test whether cataloging public T cell receptors could reveal signatures of past pathogen exposure. Alongside the repertoire data, information on donor age, sex, ethnicity and CMV serostatus was compiled. To decide whether each TCR beta V gene segment behaved as functional or pseudogenic, an earlier analysis of some 580 of the donors relied on high-throughput TCR beta sequencing. Every discovery cohort repertoire had been produced on one sequencing platform. To predict cytomegalovirus infection status, the study brought together high-throughput TCR immunosequencing, statistical association of individual TCRs with disease status, and machine learning. HLA typing included class I and class II loci at four-digit resolution. Along with the roughly 700-subject first cohort, a separate validation cohort of over a hundred different subjects was used. Genome-wide SNP genotypes for about 60% of the roughly 670 donors were used in a later genetic analysis, which treated that subset as a discovery cohort. The number of typed donors differed by locus: about 620-640 for A, B, C, DRB1 and DQB1; roughly 510 for DQA1; around 610 for DPA1; and some 430 for DPB1. An early release that covered about 640 HLA-typed donors contained approximately 300 gigabases of sequencing data and about 84 million unique TCR sequences. The genetic ancestry cluster associated with self-reported Caucasian donors included about 81% of the 398 genotyped donors. The later analysis used no new phenotypic data to find candidate immune exposures, relying instead on TCR beta sequences and their occurrence across donors. Four to six DR-DQ haplotypes were handled as single units for association and clustering, since linkage in the cohort was strong. Among around 400 genotyped donors of the cohort, an average of about 240,000 unique TCR beta nucleotide sequences was sequenced per donor, of which about 18% were non-productive. To study patterns of TCR occurrence, a later analysis re-analyzed previously published TCR beta repertoires from several hundred donors and added high-resolution HLA genotyping.

The investigation overall reported the following: In the study, approximately 160 TCR beta chains were listed as associated with cytomegalovirus. In vitro tests confirmed that three of the cytomegalovirus-associated TCR beta chains recognize cytomegalovirus antigens. The 87-base-pair reads could not distinguish some IMGT-functional V segments, including TRBV6-2 and TRBV6-3, so those segments were excluded. It was suggested by the authors that the approach could potentially be generalized to other disease states and immunological phenotypes. A later analysis associated approximately 17,000 TCR beta sequences with specific HLA alleles at a false discovery rate of 0.05. A further reported finding was that TCR beta sequences accurately predicted the HLA-A and HLA-B alleles for most subjects in the first cohort. Cytomegalovirus status was reported to be diagnosed by the classifier with high specificity and sensitivity in both the original and validation cohorts. According to a later analysis, parvovirus B19, influenza, CMV and Epstein-Barr virus appeared linked to several top co-occurrence clusters. This cohort had only TCR beta chains sequenced, and the lack of alpha or paired-chain data limited which features could be detected. In an earlier analysis of about 600 of the donors, most TCR beta V segments appeared in productive rearrangements about 87% or about 30% of the time, broadly matching IMGT annotations. Most TCR sequences were seen in very few donors, while some public TCRs were found in many individuals. Sequencing depth was assumed to be roughly uniform across donors in the presence/absence analyses, though that assumption may not hold. In a later genetic analysis, a missense DCLRE1C variant was associated with V-gene and J-gene trimming of TCR beta chains, and the association was replicated in an independent cohort. When HLA alleles, especially DR and DQ, strongly co-occurred, TCR associations were difficult to assign to individual alleles. A cluster of highly shared sequence variants was judged likely to represent a technical artifact of the sequencing pipeline. Because some donors lacked HLA typing at each locus, the association tests relied only on the typed subset. According to a later analysis, TCR association rates differed among HLA loci, with DRB1 alleles showing the most associated TCRs and HLA-C alleles showing the fewest. Linkage disequilibrium might explain the correlated functional status among segregating V segments, but an unknown experimental factor could not be excluded. In a later analysis, most CMV-associated TCR beta chains were found to appear HLA-restricted, with HLA associations seemingly driven largely by CMV exposure. The only immune exposure information available for the cohort was CMV serostatus. Compared with the roughly 700-donor mean, donors in an Asian-associated ancestry cluster had fewer N-insertions in productive TCRs, according to a later genetic analysis. Because counts were too low, approximately 18 rarely observed V segments, including chromosome 9 orphons, were excluded from the earlier analysis of several hundred of the donors. Compared with equally common non-associated chains, HLA-associated TCR beta chains in a later analysis were more clonally expanded and had lower generation probabilities.

The sequenced material came from PBMCs. This clonotype originated in a man in his forties in good health and CMV-seropositive. The sequence is built from TRBV19 and TRBJ1-3; the D gene is perhaps TRBD1, on 6 matching bases. Here is the DNA: TGTGCCAGTAGTGGGCAGGGGATAGGAAACACCATATATTTT. This translates into CASSGQGIGNTIYF. Beyond the CDR3, the reference TRBV19 and TRBJ1-3 genes provide the residues; the full variable domain reads: DGGITQSPKYLFRKEGQNVTLSCEQNLNHDAMYWYRQDPGQGLRLIYYSQIVNDFQKGDIAEGYSVSREKKESFPLTVTSAQKNPTAFYLCASSGQGIGNTIYFGEGSWLTVV.